Described below is a single T cell receptor beta chain sequence and its context. This record belongs to a study of blood T cell repertoires in COVID-19. Study-wide context: Italy, Spain and the United States were the sources of the convalescent and acute COVID-19 samples. T cells, B-cell-depleted T cells, or PBMCs provided the cDNA or gDNA that served as material.

CDR1 is LGHDT, CDR2 YNNKEL, per germline (reference sequence). The CDR3 runs to 16 residues. V shed 4 bases, J shed 1 base, and the junction held 7 bases outside the gene matches. Per the authors' pipeline: Using reference gene primer amplification, nucleated cell counts were estimated. The protocol was immunoSEQ multiplex PCR, while the TCRdb copy is restricted to in-frame clones and leaves out a portion. That table gives V, J and clone size, and the DNA gave D and trimming. In the table there are about 15,000 clones, around 91% of which are singletons. Material for sequencing was peripheral blood. This clonotype was obtained from a man between 60 and 75 years old with active COVID-19. This sequence joins TRBV3-1 (or the pseudogene TRBV3-2) and TRBJ1-3, with 7 bases identical to TRBD1. The CDR3 nucleotides read TGTGCCAGCAGCCCCACAGGGGTAATTTCTGGAAACACCATATATTTT. Its translation is CASSPTGVISGNTIYF.